This T cell receptor (beta chain) was sequenced for a study of T cell changes during pregnancy in multiple sclerosis (dated by TCRdb to the late 2010s). With regard to the full study: Changes in the T cell repertoire over the course of pregnancy were examined in this study in women with multiple sclerosis.

CDR1 is given as SGHVS and CDR2 as FQNEAQ, both from the germline V gene. The CDR3 spans 11 residues, from the cysteine through the phenylalanine. Only the CDR3 portion is preserved as DNA: 33 bases, with reading frame beginning at the first base. The germline ends are 4 bases apart after V is trimmed by 5 bases and J by 5 bases. Receptors were amplified or captured by the immunoSEQ multiplex PCR assay. TCRdb limited this immuneACCESS table to in-frame rearrangements with V and J called. A share of clones is missing; checked studies link under half to unresolved V genes, and the rest is unexplained. Here the sample has around 100,000 clones; roughly 92% occur a single time. The ten largest make up 3% to 3.5% of the sample. A word on this clone: Its specific antigen is unknown. No qualities accompany the bases; no much larger clone lies one base away.

The sequence derives from a female donor with multiple sclerosis, enrolled in a pregnancy study. This chain is built from TRBV7-8 and TRBJ2-1, with no reliable assignment of the D segment. The sample consisted of peripheral blood, taken after pregnancy. Read as DNA, the sequence is TGTGCCAGCAGCCTCCACAATGAGCAGTTCTTC. Translated, it reads CASSLHNEQFF.